Below are 21 T cell receptor beta chains sequenced from a single sample in a study of T cells in Graves' hyperthyroidism and ophthalmopathy. RNA transcripts yielded amplified TCR beta CDR3 regions. The TCR CDR3 first-round RT-PCR relied on the HTBI primer set. TCRdb redid the calling of the multiplex PCR reads with MiXCR, one entry per CDR3 protein. The repertoire has more than 300,000 distinct CDR3 sequences, around 13% of them found once; the top ten carry around a fifth. The sequenced material came from blood. All receptors come from a young woman with Graves' ophthalmopathy.

This clonotype has ten or more counts. The V and J genes are TRBV7-3 and TRBJ2-2; D is unresolved. Looked up from germline, CDR1 is SGHTA and CDR2 is FQGTGA. Trimming left V 5 bases short and J 5 bases short, with 9 bases between. The CDR3 spans 13 residues. The CDR3 spells CASSLGPTGELFF. CDR3 DNA sequence: TGTGCCAGCAGCCTAGGACCAACCGGGGAGCTGTTTTTT.

This clonotype appeared many times. The chain's CDR3 is CASGWGGYIQYF. CDR3 DNA sequence: TGTGCCAGCGGATGGGGGGGATACATTCAGTACTTC. J is TRBJ2-4 and V is TRBV28, with TRBD2 matching over 7 bases. The length of the CDR3 is 12 residues. The V gene's germline CDR1 is MDHEN and CDR2 SYDVKM. After removal of 8 bases from V and 8 bases from J, the junction contained 6 bases not matched to a gene.

This clonotype was counted ten times or more. The V and J genes are TRBV5-1 and TRBJ1-6, with D perhaps matching TRBD1 (6 bases). The germline V and J ends were trimmed by 4 bases and 8 bases, with 13 bases remaining between them. The CDR3 covers 14 residues. Germline CDR1 reads SGHRS; CDR2 reads YFSETQ. CDR3 residues: CASSLADRYSPLHF. The DNA for the CDR3 is TGCGCCAGCAGCCTGGCCGACAGGTATTCACCCCTCCACTTT. The full variable domain, its missing parts supplied by reference TRBV5-1 and TRBJ1-6, is KAGVTQTPRYLIKTRGQQVTLSCSPISGHRSVSWYQQTPGQGLQFLFEYFSETQRNKGNFPGRFSGRQFSNSRSEMNVSTLELGDSALYLCASSLADRYSPLHFGNGTRLTVT.

This clonotype was recorded many times. V and J are TRBV20-1 and TRBJ2-5; 11 positions agree with TRBD2. The length of the CDR3 is 15 residues. V was pared by 3 bases and J by 4 bases, with 7 bases of the junction left unmatched. CDR1 is DFQATT, CDR2 SNEGSKA, per germline (reference sequence). The chain's CDR3 is CSASSLAGGGETQYF. CDR3 DNA sequence: TGCAGTGCTAGTTCCCTAGCGGGGGGCGGAGAGACCCAGTACTTC.

This clonotype has at least ten counts. The chain is built from TRBV15 and TRBJ2-3; the D is unclear. Deletions cut 0 bases from V and 9 bases from J, with 13 bases between. Germline CDR1 LNHNV, CDR2 YYDKDF (reference sequence). This CDR3 contains 14 residues. CDR3 sequence reads: CATSRDGRPVTQYF. The DNA for the CDR3 is TGTGCCACCAGCAGAGATGGGCGGCCCGTCACGCAGTATTTT. Full variable domain (missing parts from reference TRBV15 and TRBJ2-3): DAMVIQNPRYQVTQFGKPVTLSCSQTLNHNVMYWYQQKSSQAPKLLFHYYDKDFNNEADTPDNFQSRRPNTSFCFLDIRSPGLGDTAMYLCATSRDGRPVTQYFGPGTRLTVL.

This clonotype was counted at least ten times. V and J are TRBV7-9 and TRBJ1-1, with D perhaps TRBD1 (5 bases). This CDR3 spans 15 amino acids. Trimming shortened V by 5 bases and J by 0 bases, and 13 bases separated the two germline ends. Germline CDR1 is SEHNR and CDR2 is FQNEAQ (reference sequence). The CDR3 sequence is CASSPVGAVNTEAFF. As DNA, the CDR3 is TGTGCCAGCAGCCCAGTAGGGGCGGTGAACACTGAAGCTTTCTTT.

Many counts were recorded for this clonotype. This sequence joins TRBV7-3 and TRBJ2-5; weak D call: TRBD1 (6 bases). The CDR3 spans 13 residues. Trimming left V 5 bases short and J 4 bases short, with 11 bases between. Germline V lookup: CDR1 SGHTA, CDR2 FQGTGA. The CDR3, as DNA: TGTGCCAGCAGCCCAGGGGACGGAGAGACCCAGTACTTC. Protein: CASSPGDGETQYF. Complete variable domain (other parts from reference TRBV7-3 and TRBJ2-5): GAGVSQTPSNKVTEKGKYVELRCDPISGHTALYWYRQSLGQGPEFLIYFQGTGAADDSGLPNDRFFAVRPEGSVSTLKIQRTERGDSAVYLCASSPGDGETQYFGPGTRLLVL.

The V and J genes are TRBV12-3 or TRBV12-4 and TRBJ1-1; D not resolved. The CDR3 consists of 14 residues. V shed 7 bases and J shed 1 base, with 13 bases lying between them. The CDR3 here is CASTLMNRNTEAFF. The CDR3 DNA follows: TGTGCCAGCACCCTAATGAACAGGAACACTGAAGCTTTCTTT.

The chain couples TRBV19 to TRBJ1-6; TRBD1 aligns across 9 bases. CDR1 and CDR2 from the germline V gene are LNHDA and SQIVND (reference sequence). V shed 4 bases and J 9 bases; nucleotides not matched to a gene: 10. CDR3 length: 16 residues. The CDR3: CASSTPTGTGISPLHF. In DNA, the CDR3 is TGTGCCAGTAGTACCCCAACCGGGACAGGGATTTCACCCCTCCACTTT.

This clonotype was detected ten times or more. The chain has TRBV30 and TRBJ2-5; 9 bases line up with TRBD2. Germline loops: CDR1 GTSNPN, CDR2 SVGIG (reference sequence). This CDR3 has 14 amino acids. Unmatched junction bases numbered 4, after V lost 2 bases and J lost 3 bases. CDR3 protein: CAWSPQREEETQYF. The CDR3 coding sequence is TGTGCCTGGAGTCCTCAGCGGGAGGAAGAGACCCAGTACTTC.

Of note for this clonotype: Possible read error: a much larger clone is one base away. The V and J genes are TRBV20-1 and TRBJ2-7; tentative D call: TRBD1 (6 bases). Trimming cost V 3 bases and J 5 bases, with 14 bases left between them. The germline gives CDR1 DFQATT, CDR2 SNEGSKA (reference sequence). The CDR3 runs to 13 residues. The CDR3 protein is CSARGHLNHEQYF. The DNA for the CDR3 is TGCAGTGCTAGGGGACACCTAAACCACGAGCAGTACTTC.

Notes on this clonotype: This could be a read error, since a much larger clone is one nucleotide away. This chain joins TRBV6-1 and TRBJ2-7; 13 bases map to TRBD2. CDR3 length: 14 amino acids. CDR1 is MNHNS and CDR2 is SASEGT in the germline V gene. The junction had 4 bases not matched to a gene; V was cut back by 5 bases and J by 6 bases. This CDR3 reads CASSTSGGAAEQYF. DNA of the CDR3: TGTGCCAGCAGTACTAGCGGGGGGGCCGCCGAGCAGTACTTC.

This clonotype was seen only a few times. The genes are TRBV19 and TRBJ2-2; D is ambiguous. The germline V gene encodes CDR1 LNHDA and CDR2 SQIVND (reference sequence). Trimming removed 3 bases at V and 0 bases at J, with 5 bases between. This CDR3 comprises 14 residues. The CDR3: CASSMVTNTGELFF. In DNA form, the CDR3 reads TGTGCCAGTAGTATGGTTACGAACACCGGGGAGCTGTTTTTT.

This clonotype has a count of ten or more. The chain uses TRBV18 and TRBJ2-1, with a possible D match to TRBD1 (6 bases). Germline assignment: CDR1 KGHSH and CDR2 LQKENI. The CDR3 is made up of 16 amino acids. V was trimmed by 6 bases and J by 4 bases, leaving 19 bases between them. CDR3 DNA sequence: TGTGCCAGCTCGCCTCCGGCAGGGGCGCGTTACAATGAGCAGTTCTTC. Protein: CASSPPAGARYNEQFF.

CDR3 bases: TGTGCCAGCAGCTTCCGCCGGGGGGAGGAAGAGACCCAGTACTTC. It codes for CASSFRRGEEETQYF. The gene calls are TRBV11-1 and TRBJ2-5; the match to TRBD2 covers 7 bases. The CDR3 length is 15 residues. From germline, CDR1 is SGHAT and CDR2 FQDESV (reference sequence). J lost 3 bases, V lost 3 bases, and 7 bases had no gene match.

This clonotype has only a few counts. The chain joins TRBV5-5 to TRBJ2-7; D not certain. The CDR3 spans 13 residues. V shed 1 base and J shed 3 bases, with 8 bases lying between them. Germline V gene data show CDR1 as SGHKS and CDR2 as YYEKEE (reference sequence). The CDR3 nucleotides are TGTGCCAGCAGCTTGCAAACGGTCTACGAGCAGTACTTC. This sequence encodes CASSLQTVYEQYF.

In its sample, this clonotype was seen many times. CDR3 bases: TGTGCCAGCAGTTTATTTGGGGGGCGAGGCACTGAAGCTTTCTTT. Residues: CASSLFGGRGTEAFF. This chain connects TRBV28 to TRBJ1-1, with a possible D match to TRBD1 (6 bases). V lost 1 base, J lost 4 bases, and 13 bases lay in between. Germline CDR1 reads MDHEN; CDR2 reads SYDVKM. The CDR3 loop spans 15 amino acids.

This clonotype showed up many times. V gene TRBV7-8 combines with J gene TRBJ2-2; perhaps TRBD1 as D (5 bases). Looked up from germline, CDR1 is SGHVS and CDR2 is FQNEAQ. V gave up 2 bases and J gave up 6 bases, with 16 bases separating them. This CDR3 is built from 16 residues. CDR3 sequence reads: CASSLQPHPGPGELFF. The CDR3 DNA reads as TGTGCCAGCAGCTTACAGCCACACCCAGGGCCCGGGGAGCTGTTTTTT.

The V call is TRBV4-1, the J call TRBJ2-1; D remains ambiguous. V dropped 0 bases and J dropped 2 bases, with 17 bases sitting between them. This CDR3 comprises 18 residues. Germline V lookup: CDR1 MGHRA, CDR2 YSYEKL. The CDR3 is CASSQDPRWSLPYNEQFF. The CDR3 bases are TGCGCCAGCAGCCAAGACCCTAGGTGGAGTCTCCCCTACAATGAGCAGTTCTTC.

In its sample, this clonotype was seen many times. V usage is TRBV30 and J usage is TRBJ2-7; D might be TRBD2 (6 bases). Germline CDR1 reads GTSNPN; CDR2 reads SVGIG (reference sequence). CDR3 size: 12 residues. Between the trimmed V and J ends, which lost 0 bases and 4 bases, there was a span of 7 bases. As DNA, the CDR3 is TGTGCCTGGAGTGTTGGGGGGTACGAGCAGTACTTC. Encoded protein: CAWSVGGYEQYF.

This clonotype came up a few times. The chain recombines TRBV20-1 with TRBJ1-5; possibly TRBD1 for D (5 bases). The germline gives CDR1 DFQATT, CDR2 SNEGSKA (reference sequence). This CDR3 comprises 14 residues. Trimming cost V 6 bases and J 4 bases, with 16 bases left between them. DNA for the CDR3: TGCAGTGCCCAAGGAGGGGCCGGTAATCAGCCCCAGCATTTT. It specifies CSAQGGAGNQPQHF.